Listed below are T cell receptor beta chains from one sample, sequenced in a study of OX40 agonist ivuxolimab in advanced cancers. TCRdb keeps only in-frame clones here, not all; method: immunoSEQ multiplex PCR. The sample includes 30,000 to 45,000 clones, less than 85% of them seen just once. The source was CD4+ or CD8+ T cells sorted from blood, collected in a trial of the OX40 agonist ivuxolimab. The receptors originated from an adult with an advanced solid tumor such as melanoma, head and neck, liver or kidney cancer. Both conserved end residues are part of each CDR3. A D gene is named only where the DNA matches it firmly. Expanded clones are given a class, and other clones once, few, many or no size at all.

clone size	V gene	D gene	J gene	CDR3 DNA	CDR3 protein
once	TRBV7-8	TRBD2	TRBJ2-5	TGTGCCAGCAGCTTATCTGGCGGGGGGGCCGGGGAGACCCAGTACTTC	CASSLSGGGAGETQYF
-	TRBV7-2	TRBD2	TRBJ2-2	TGTGCCAGCAGCTTATTCTCGGCTAGCGGGGGGAGCACCGGGGAGCTGTTTTTT	CASSLFSASGGSTGELFF
few	TRBV30	-	TRBJ1-4	TGTGCCTGGAGTGTAGGGGGAACTAATGAAAAACTGTTTTTT	CAWSVGGTNEKLFF
-	TRBV19	TRBD2	TRBJ2-1	TGTGCCAGTAGTATAATTAGCGGGGGGGCCCGTGAGCAGTTCTTC	CASSIISGGAREQFF
-	TRBV4-3	-	TRBJ2-3	TGCGCCAGCAGCCGTTTAGAGTCGGGGGTTTATTTTCTCACAGATACGCAGTATTTT	CASSRLESGVYFLTDTQYF
-	TRBV11-2	TRBD1	TRBJ1-1	TGTGCCAGCAGCTTAGCGACAGGGACCGAAGCTTTCTTT	CASSLATGTEAFF
-	TRBV10-3	-	TRBJ1-5	TGTGCCATCAGTGAGCTGGGATTGGAGGGGGAGCCCCAGCATTTT	CAISELGLEGEPQHF
-	TRBV5-5	-	TRBJ2-5	TGTGCCAGCAGCTTTTCCGGGAATAAGATTCGCGAGACCCAGTACTTC	CASSFSGNKIRETQYF
-	TRBV6-4	-	TRBJ1-1	TGTGCCAGCAGTGGGGAACCGAACACTGAAGCTTTCTTT	CASSGEPNTEAFF
-	TRBV7-6	-	TRBJ2-2	TGTGCCAGCAGCTTAGCCCCGGGACACCGCACCGGGGAGCTGTTTTTT	CASSLAPGHRTGELFF
once	TRBV6-1	-	TRBJ1-6	TGTGCCAGCAGTTATCAGCAAACACCCCTCCACTTT	CASSYQQTPLHF
-	TRBV6-1	-	TRBJ2-7	TGTGCCAGCAGTGACGGTACCTACGAGCAGTACTTC	CASSDGTYEQYF
-	TRBV6-5	-	TRBJ1-1	TGTGCCAGCAACAGCTTCGGGAACACTGAAGCTTTCTTT	CASNSFGNTEAFF
-	TRBV7-2	-	TRBJ2-7	TGTGCCAGCAGCTTTAACAGGGGAGGGTACGAGCAGTACTTC	CASSFNRGGYEQYF
-	TRBV18	TRBD1	TRBJ2-7	TGTGCCAGCTCACCGCCGGGACAGGGACCCTACGAGCAGTACTTC	CASSPPGQGPYEQYF
-	TRBV9	-	TRBJ1-1	TGTGCCAGCAGTTGGGGTACATCTGAAAACACTGAAGCTTTCTTT	CASSWGTSENTEAFF
-	TRBV6-5	-	TRBJ1-1	TGTGCCAGCAGTTACTCTCTGGCCGTGAACACTGAAGCTTTCTTT	CASSYSLAVNTEAFF